Here is one TCR beta chain with its context. The germline V and J ends were trimmed by 5 bases and 0 bases, with 10 bases remaining between them. Per the germline V gene, CDR1 is SGHNT and CDR2 is YENEEA. This CDR3 region has 14 residues. The record originates from a study of tumor-infiltrating lymphocytes in primary liver carcinoma. Joint extraction of RNA and DNA used roughly 20-32 mg of bulk tissue that was unsorted. Production of TCR beta cDNA used approximately 480 ng total RNA together with a constant-region primer. Libraries of TCR beta came from three nested multiplex PCR rounds with slightly modified ARM-PCR. TRBV1-TRBV30 forward primers paired with a C-beta reverse primer were used in the first two PCR rounds, which ran roughly 10 cycles each. From the multiplex PCR reads, TCRdb called clonotypes with MiXCR, one entry per CDR3 protein. The table has roughly 22,000 distinct CDR3 sequences, 70% to 90% seen once.

This TCR derives from a woman aged 25 to 45 with primary liver carcinoma and hepatitis B virus infection. The V call is TRBV11-3, the J call TRBJ1-1, with unresolved D. Sequenced input: liver tumor tissue from sampling region 2. The subset is: tumor region T2, inferior pole. The CDR3 here is CASSQDDLNTEAFF. CDR3 nucleotide sequence: TGTGCCAGCAGCCAGGACGACTTGAACACTGAAGCTTTCTTT.